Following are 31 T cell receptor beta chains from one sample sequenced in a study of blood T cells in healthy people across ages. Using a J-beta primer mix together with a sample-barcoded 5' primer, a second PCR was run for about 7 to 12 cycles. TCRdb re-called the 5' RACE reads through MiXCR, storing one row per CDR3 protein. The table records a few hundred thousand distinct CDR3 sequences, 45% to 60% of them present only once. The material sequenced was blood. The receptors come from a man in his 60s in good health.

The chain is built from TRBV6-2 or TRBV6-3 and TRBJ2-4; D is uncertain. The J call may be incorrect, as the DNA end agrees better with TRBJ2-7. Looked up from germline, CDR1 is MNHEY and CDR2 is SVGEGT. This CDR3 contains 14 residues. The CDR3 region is CASSYLENTYEQYF. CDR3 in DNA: TGTGCCAGCAGTTACCTGGAAAATACCTACGAGCAGTACTTC.

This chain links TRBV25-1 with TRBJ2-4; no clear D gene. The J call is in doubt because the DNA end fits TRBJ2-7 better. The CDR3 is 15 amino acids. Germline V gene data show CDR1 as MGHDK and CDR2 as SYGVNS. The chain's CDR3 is CASSEGRAPTHEQYF. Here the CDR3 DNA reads TGTGCCAGCAGTGAAGGTCGGGCTCCAACACACGAGCAGTACTTC.

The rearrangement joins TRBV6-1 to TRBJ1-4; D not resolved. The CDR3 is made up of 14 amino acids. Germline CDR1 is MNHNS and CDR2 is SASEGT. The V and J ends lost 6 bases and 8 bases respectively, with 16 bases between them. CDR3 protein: CASSDERVREKLFF. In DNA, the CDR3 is TGTGCCAGCAGCGACGAAAGGGTTCGGGAAAAACTGTTTTTT.

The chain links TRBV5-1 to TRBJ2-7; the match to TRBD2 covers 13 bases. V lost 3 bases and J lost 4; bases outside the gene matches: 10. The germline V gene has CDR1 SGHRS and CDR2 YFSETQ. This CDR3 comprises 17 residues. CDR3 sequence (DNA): TGCGCCAGCAGCTCGGGGACTAGCGGGATGGGGGGATACGAGCAGTACTTC. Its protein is CASSSGTSGMGGYEQYF.

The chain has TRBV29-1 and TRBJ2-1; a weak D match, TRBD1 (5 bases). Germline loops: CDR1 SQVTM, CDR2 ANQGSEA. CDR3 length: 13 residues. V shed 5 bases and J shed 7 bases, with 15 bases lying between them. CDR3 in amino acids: CSVSGSSWNEQFF. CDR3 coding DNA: TGCAGCGTTTCAGGGTCCTCATGGAATGAGCAGTTCTTC.

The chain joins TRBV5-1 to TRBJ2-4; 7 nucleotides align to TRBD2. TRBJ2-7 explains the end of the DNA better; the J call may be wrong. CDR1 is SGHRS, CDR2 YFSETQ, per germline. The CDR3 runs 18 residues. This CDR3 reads CASSPRRPQGLDSYEQYF. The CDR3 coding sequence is TGCGCCAGCAGCCCGAGACGACCCCAAGGACTAGACTCCTACGAGCAGTACTTC.

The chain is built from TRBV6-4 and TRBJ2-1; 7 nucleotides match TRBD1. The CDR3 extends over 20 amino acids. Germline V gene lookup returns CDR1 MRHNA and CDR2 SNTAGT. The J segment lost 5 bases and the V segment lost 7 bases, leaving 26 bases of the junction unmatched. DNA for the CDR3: TGTGCCAGCACGCAAATAAGGGGGCTGCATGGGCAGGGTAATCACAATGAGCAGTTCTTC. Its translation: CASTQIRGLHGQGNHNEQFF.

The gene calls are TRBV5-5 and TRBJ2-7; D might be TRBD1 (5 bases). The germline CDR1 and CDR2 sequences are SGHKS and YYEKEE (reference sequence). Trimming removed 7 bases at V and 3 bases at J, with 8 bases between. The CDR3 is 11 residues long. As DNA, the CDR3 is TGTGCCAGCTTTGACAGCTACGAGCAGTACTTC. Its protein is CASFDSYEQYF.

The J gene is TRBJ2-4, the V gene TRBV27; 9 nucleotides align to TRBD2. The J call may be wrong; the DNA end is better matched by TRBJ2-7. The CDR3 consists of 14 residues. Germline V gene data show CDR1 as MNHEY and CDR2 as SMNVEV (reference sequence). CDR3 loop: CASSFGTSFYEQYF. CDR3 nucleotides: TGTGCCAGCAGCTTCGGGACTAGCTTCTACGAGCAGTACTTC.

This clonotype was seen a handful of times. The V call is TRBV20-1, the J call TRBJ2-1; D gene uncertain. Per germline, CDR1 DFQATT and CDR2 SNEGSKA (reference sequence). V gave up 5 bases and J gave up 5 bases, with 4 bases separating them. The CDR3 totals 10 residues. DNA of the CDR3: TGCAGTGCTGCGGACAATGAGCAGTTCTTC. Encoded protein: CSAADNEQFF.

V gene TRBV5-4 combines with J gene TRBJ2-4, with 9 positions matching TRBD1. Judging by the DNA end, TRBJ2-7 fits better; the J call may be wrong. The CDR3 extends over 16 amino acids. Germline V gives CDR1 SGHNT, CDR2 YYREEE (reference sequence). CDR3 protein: CASSSGGQGRPYEQYF. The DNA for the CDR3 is TGTGCCAGCAGCTCGGGGGGACAGGGTAGACCCTACGAGCAGTACTTC.

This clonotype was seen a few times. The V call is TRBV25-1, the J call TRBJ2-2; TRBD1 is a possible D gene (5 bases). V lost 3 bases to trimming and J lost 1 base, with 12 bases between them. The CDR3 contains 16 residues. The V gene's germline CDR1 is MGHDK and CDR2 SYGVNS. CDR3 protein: CASSEGQELNTGELFF. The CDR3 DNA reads TGTGCCAGCAGTGAGGGGCAGGAGCTGAACACCGGGGAGCTGTTTTTT.

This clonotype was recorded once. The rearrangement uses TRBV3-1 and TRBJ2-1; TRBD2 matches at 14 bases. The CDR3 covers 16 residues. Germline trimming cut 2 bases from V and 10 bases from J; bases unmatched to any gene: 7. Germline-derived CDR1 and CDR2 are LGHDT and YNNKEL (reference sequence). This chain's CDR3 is CASSQTVGLAGGEQFF. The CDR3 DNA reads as TGTGCCAGCAGCCAAACCGTTGGACTAGCGGGAGGCGAGCAGTTCTTC.

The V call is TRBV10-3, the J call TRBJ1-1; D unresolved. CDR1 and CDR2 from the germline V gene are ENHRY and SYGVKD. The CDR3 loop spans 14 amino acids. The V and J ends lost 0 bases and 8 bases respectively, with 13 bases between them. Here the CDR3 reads CAISESIDGSEAFF. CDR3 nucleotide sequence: TGTGCCATCAGTGAGTCCATAGACGGATCCGAAGCTTTCTTT.

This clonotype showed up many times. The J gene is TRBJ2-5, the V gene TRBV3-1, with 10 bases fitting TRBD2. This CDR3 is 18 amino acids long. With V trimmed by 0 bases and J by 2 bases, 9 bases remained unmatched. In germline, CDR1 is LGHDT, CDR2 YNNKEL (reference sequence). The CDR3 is CASSQDAFLAGEQETQYF. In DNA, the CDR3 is TGTGCCAGCAGCCAAGATGCCTTTCTAGCGGGGGAACAAGAGACCCAGTACTTC.

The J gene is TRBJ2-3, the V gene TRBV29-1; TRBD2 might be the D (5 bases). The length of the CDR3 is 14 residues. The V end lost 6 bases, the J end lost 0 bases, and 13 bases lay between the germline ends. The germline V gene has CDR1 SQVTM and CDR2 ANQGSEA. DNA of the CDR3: TGCAGCGTCGGTGCAAGAGGGAGCACAGATACGCAGTATTTT. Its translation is CSVGARGSTDTQYF.

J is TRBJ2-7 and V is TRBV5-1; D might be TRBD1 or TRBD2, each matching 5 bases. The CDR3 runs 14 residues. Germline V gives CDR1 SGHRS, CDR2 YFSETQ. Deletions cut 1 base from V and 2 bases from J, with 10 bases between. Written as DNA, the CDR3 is TGCGCCAGCAGCTTGCAGGGAGAGGCCTACGAGCAGTACTTC. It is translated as CASSLQGEAYEQYF.

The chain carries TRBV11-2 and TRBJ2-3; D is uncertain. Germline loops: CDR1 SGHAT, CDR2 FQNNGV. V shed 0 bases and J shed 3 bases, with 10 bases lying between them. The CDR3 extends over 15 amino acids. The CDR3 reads CASSLDFGRTDTQYF. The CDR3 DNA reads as TGTGCCAGCAGCTTAGATTTTGGACGGACAGATACGCAGTATTTT.

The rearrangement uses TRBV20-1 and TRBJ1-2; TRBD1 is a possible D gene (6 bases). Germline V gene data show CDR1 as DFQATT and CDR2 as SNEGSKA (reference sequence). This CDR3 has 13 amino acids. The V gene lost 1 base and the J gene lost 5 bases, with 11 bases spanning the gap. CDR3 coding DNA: TGCAGTGCTAGAGTGCAGGGGTCTTATGGCTACACCTTC. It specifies CSARVQGSYGYTF.

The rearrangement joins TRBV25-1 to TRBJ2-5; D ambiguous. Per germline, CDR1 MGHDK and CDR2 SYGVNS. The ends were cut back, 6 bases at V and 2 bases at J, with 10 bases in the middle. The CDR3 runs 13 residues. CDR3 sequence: CASSADGQETQYF. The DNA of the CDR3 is TGTGCCAGCAGCGCGGACGGTCAAGAGACCCAGTACTTC.

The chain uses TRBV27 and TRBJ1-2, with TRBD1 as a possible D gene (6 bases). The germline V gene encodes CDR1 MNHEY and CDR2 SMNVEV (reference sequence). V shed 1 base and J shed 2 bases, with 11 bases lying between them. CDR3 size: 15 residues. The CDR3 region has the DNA TGTGCCAGCAGTTTATACCCCGGACAGAACTATGGCTACACCTTC. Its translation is CASSLYPGQNYGYTF.

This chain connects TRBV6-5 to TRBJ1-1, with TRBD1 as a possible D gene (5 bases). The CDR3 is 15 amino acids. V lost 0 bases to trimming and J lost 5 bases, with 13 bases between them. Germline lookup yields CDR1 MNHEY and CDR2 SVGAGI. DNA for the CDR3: TGTGCCAGCAGTTACTCGAGGGGCTCAGGGACTGAAGCTTTCTTT. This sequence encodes CASSYSRGSGTEAFF.

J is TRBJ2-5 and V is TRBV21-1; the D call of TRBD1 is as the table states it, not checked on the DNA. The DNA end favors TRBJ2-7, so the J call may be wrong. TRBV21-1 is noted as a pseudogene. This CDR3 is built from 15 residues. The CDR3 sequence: CASSKGDGSTYEQYF. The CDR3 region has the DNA TGTGCCAGCAGCAAAGGGGACGGATCAACCTACGAGCAGTACTTC.

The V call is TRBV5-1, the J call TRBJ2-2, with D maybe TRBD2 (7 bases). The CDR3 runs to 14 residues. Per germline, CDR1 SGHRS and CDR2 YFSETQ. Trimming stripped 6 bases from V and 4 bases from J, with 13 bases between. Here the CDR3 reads CASTGGAGTGELFF. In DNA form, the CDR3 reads TGCGCCAGCACGGGGGGCGCAGGCACCGGGGAGCTGTTTTTT.

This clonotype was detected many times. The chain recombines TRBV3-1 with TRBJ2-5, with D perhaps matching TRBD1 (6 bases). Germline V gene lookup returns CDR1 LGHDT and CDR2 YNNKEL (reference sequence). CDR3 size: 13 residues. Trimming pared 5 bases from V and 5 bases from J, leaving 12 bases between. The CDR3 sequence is CASSSRGKETQYF. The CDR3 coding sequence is TGTGCCAGCAGCTCCAGGGGTAAGGAGACCCAGTACTTC.

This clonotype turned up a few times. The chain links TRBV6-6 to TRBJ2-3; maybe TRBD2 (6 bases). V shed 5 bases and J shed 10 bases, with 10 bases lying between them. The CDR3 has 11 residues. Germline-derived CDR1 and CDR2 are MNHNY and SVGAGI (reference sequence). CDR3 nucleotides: TGTGCCAGCAGTGAGAGGGAGGCGCAGTATTTT. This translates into CASSEREAQYF.

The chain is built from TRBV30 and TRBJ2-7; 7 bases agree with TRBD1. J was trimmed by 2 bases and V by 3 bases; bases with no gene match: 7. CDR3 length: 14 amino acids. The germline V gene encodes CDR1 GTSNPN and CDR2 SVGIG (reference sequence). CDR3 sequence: CAWSPTGMAYEQYF. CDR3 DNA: TGTGCCTGGAGCCCGACAGGGATGGCCTACGAGCAGTACTTC.

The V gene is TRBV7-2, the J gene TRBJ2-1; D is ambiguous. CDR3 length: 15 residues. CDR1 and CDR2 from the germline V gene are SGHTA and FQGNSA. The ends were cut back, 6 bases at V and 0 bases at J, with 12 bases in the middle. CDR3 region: CASRAEVSSYNEQFF. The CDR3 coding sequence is TGTGCCAGCAGGGCAGAAGTTAGCTCCTACAATGAGCAGTTCTTC. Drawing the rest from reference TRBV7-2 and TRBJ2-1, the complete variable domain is GAGVSQSPSNKVTEKGKDVELRCDPISGHTALYWYRQSLGQGLEFLIYFQGNSAPDKSGLPSDRFSAERTGGSVSTLTIQRTQQEDSAVYLCASRAEVSSYNEQFFGPGTRLTVL.

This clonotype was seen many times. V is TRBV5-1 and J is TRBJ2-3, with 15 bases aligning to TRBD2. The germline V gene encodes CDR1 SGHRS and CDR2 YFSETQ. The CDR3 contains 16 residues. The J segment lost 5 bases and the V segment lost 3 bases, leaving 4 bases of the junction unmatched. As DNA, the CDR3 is TGCGCCAGCAGCTCCGGACTAGCGGGAGGGGGAGATACGCAGTATTTT. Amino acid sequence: CASSSGLAGGGDTQYF. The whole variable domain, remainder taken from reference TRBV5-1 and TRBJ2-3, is KAGVTQTPRYLIKTRGQQVTLSCSPISGHRSVSWYQQTPGQGLQFLFEYFSETQRNKGNFPGRFSGRQFSNSRSEMNVSTLELGDSALYLCASSSGLAGGGDTQYFGPGTRLTVL.

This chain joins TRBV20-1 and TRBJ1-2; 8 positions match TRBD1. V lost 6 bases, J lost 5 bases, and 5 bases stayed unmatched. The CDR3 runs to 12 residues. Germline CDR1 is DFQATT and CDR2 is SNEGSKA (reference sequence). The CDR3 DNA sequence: TGCAGTGCCTTTGACAGGGGTTATGGCTACACCTTC. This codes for CSAFDRGYGYTF.

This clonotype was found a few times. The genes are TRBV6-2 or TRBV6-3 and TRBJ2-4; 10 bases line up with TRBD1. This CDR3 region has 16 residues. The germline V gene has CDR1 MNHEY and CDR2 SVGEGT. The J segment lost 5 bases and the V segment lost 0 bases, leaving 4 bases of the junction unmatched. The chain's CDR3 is CASSYSTGTGENIQYF. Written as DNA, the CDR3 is TGTGCCAGCAGTTACTCTACCGGGACAGGGGAAAACATTCAGTACTTC.